One sample yielded the 32 T cell receptor beta chains listed below, sequenced in a study of T cells in Graves' hyperthyroidism and ophthalmopathy (dated by TCRdb to the late 2010s). Receptors were amplified or captured by multiplex PCR. Sequencing instrument: Illumina HiSeq 2000. The TCR beta CDR3 regions were amplified from RNA transcripts. For the first round of RT-PCR on the TCR CDR3, the HTBI primer set was used together with the Qiagen OneStep RT-PCR kit. Starting from the raw public reads, TCRdb applied fastp trimming at Q25, assembled clones with MiXCR and retained in-frame beta chains. All rows with the same CDR3 protein become a single entry with the most common DNA and genes. The sample has 530,000 or so distinct CDR3 sequences on record, approximately 25% of them singletons. The top ten clonotypes cover approximately 10% of the sample. The source material was blood. These receptors all come from a woman in her 30s with Graves' ophthalmopathy.

The chain combines TRBV14 with TRBJ1-5, with TRBD1 matching over 9 bases. V gave up 9 bases and J gave up 2 bases; unmatched junction bases: 2. CDR1 is SGHDN, CDR2 FVKESK, per germline. The CDR3 loop spans 13 amino acids. CDR3 in amino acids: CARRTGGNQPQHF. As DNA, the CDR3 is TGTGCCAGACGGACAGGGGGCAATCAGCCCCAGCATTTT.

This clonotype has only one observation. J is TRBJ2-2 and V is TRBV6-2 or TRBV6-3; 12 nucleotides match TRBD2. The CDR3 has 15 residues. The V and J ends lost 2 bases and 7 bases, in that order; junction bases with no gene match: 2. Per the germline V gene, CDR1 is MNHEY and CDR2 is SVGEGT. CDR3 region: CASSYGLAGIGELFF. CDR3 nucleotide sequence: TGTGCCAGCAGTTACGGACTAGCGGGAATCGGGGAGCTGTTTTTT.

This clonotype was picked up a small number of times. This CDR3 reads CSARDRDRGRETQYF. In DNA form, the CDR3 reads TGCAGTGCTAGAGACCGGGACAGGGGGAGAGAGACCCAGTACTTC. The V gene is TRBV20-1, the J gene TRBJ2-5, with 11 positions matching TRBD1. Germline V gene data show CDR1 as DFQATT and CDR2 as SNEGSKA (reference sequence). With V trimmed by 0 bases and J by 4 bases, 4 bases remained unmatched. The CDR3 has 15 amino acids.

At least ten counts were recorded for this clonotype. This chain joins TRBV5-5 and TRBJ2-2, with no clear D. V was clipped by 0 bases and J by 4 bases, with 13 bases between them. The CDR3 runs 16 residues. In germline, CDR1 is SGHKS, CDR2 YYEKEE (reference sequence). In DNA, the CDR3 is TGTGCCAGCAGCTTGGGAACTTCCGTACCCACCGGGGAGCTGTTTTTT. This translates into CASSLGTSVPTGELFF. Based on the CDR3 plus reference TRBV5-5 and TRBJ2-2, the full variable domain is DAGVTQSPTHLIKTRGQQVTLRCSPISGHKSVSWYQQVLGQGPQFIFQYYEKEERGRGNFPDRFSARQFPNYSSELNVNALLLGDSALYLCASSLGTSVPTGELFFGEGSRLTVL.

V gene TRBV5-1 combines with J gene TRBJ2-5, with 16 bases fitting TRBD2. Germline CDR1 and CDR2: SGHRS and YFSETQ. V lost 4 bases, J lost 5 bases, and 14 bases stayed unmatched. This CDR3 spans 19 amino acids. CDR3 nucleotides: TGCGCCAGCAGCGTAACCCCCGGGACTAGCGGGGGGGGCAGGGAGACCCAGTACTTC. Protein sequence: CASSVTPGTSGGGRETQYF.

In this sample, this clonotype turned up many times. The chain combines TRBV6-1 with TRBJ1-2; D not resolved. Germline V gene sequence: CDR1 MNHNS, CDR2 SASEGT. CDR3 size: 12 residues. The ends were cut back, 0 bases at V and 6 bases at J, with 5 bases in the middle. CDR3 coding DNA: TGTGCCAGCAGTGAAGCGCTGAATGGCTACACCTTC. Its translation: CASSEALNGYTF.

Comments on this clonotype: A much more abundant neighbour one base away suggests this may be a read error. The conserved final phenylalanine or tryptophan is absent from the CDR3, which likely points to a read error. V and J are TRBV7-8 and TRBJ1-2; D is undetermined. The germline V and J ends were trimmed by 4 bases and 5 bases, with 20 bases remaining between them. The CDR3 is made up of 16 amino acids. Germline CDR1 SGHVS, CDR2 FQNEAQ. CDR3 bases: TGTGCCAGCAGCTCAGCTAACGCCAAGATAGCTTATGGCTACACCTAC. This sequence encodes CASSSANAKIAYGYTY.

The V gene is TRBV29-1, the J gene TRBJ1-1; TRBD1 matches 9 bases. The J segment lost 5 bases and the V segment lost 5 bases, leaving 3 bases of the junction unmatched. The CDR3 is 12 amino acids. In germline, CDR1 is SQVTM, CDR2 ANQGSEA. DNA for the CDR3: TGCAGCGTTCAGGACAGGGGTACTGAAGCTTTCTTT. Its translation is CSVQDRGTEAFF.

The table lists this clonotype with many counts. The rearrangement joins TRBV6-2 or TRBV6-3 to TRBJ1-2; D remains ambiguous. The CDR3 loop spans 13 amino acids. The V end was cut by 11 bases, the J end by 1 base, with 14 bases between. Germline CDR1 is MNHEY and CDR2 is SVGEGT. The CDR3 protein is CAAALRDNYGYTF. For the CDR3, the DNA is TGTGCCGCAGCACTGAGAGATAACTATGGCTACACCTTC.

This clonotype has a handful of counts. This chain joins TRBV7-9 and TRBJ1-4; D is undetermined. Germline V CDR1 and CDR2: SEHNR, FQNEAQ (reference sequence). This CDR3 is 14 amino acids long. Trimming pared 4 bases from V and 7 bases from J, leaving 13 bases between. In nucleotides, the CDR3 is TGTGCCAGCAGCTCGACGGGCAGGACTGAAAAACTGTTTTTT. Its translation: CASSSTGRTEKLFF.

There are many counts of this clonotype. This rearrangement joins TRBV20-1 to TRBJ1-5, with 9 positions matching TRBD1. Unmatched junction bases numbered 13, after V lost 6 bases and J lost 7 bases. The germline CDR1 and CDR2 sequences are DFQATT and SNEGSKA (reference sequence). The CDR3 extends over 15 amino acids. CDR3 in DNA: TGCAGTGCATCCCGGACAGGGGAAGGAGAGCAGCCCCAGCATTTT. It specifies CSASRTGEGEQPQHF.

V gene TRBV6-1 combines with J gene TRBJ1-5; no firm D call. There are 16 residues in the CDR3. Germline CDR1 and CDR2: MNHNS and SASEGT. The V end lost 7 bases, the J end lost 3 bases, and 19 bases lay between the germline ends. The chain's CDR3 is CASTTGLGSYNQPQHF. In DNA, the CDR3 is TGTGCCAGCACCACGGGTCTAGGGTCCTACAATCAGCCCCAGCATTTT.

At least ten counts were recorded for this clonotype. This chain connects TRBV7-2 to TRBJ2-5, with D perhaps TRBD2 (6 bases). CDR1 and CDR2 from the germline V gene are SGHTA and FQGNSA. The CDR3 sequence is 13 residues long. V dropped 5 bases and J dropped 5 bases, with 12 bases sitting between them. This chain's CDR3 is CASSPTLAETQYF. The CDR3 bases are TGTGCCAGCAGCCCTACACTAGCCGAGACCCAGTACTTC.

The rearrangement uses TRBV5-1 and TRBJ2-2; TRBD1 matches 8 bases. The CDR3 runs 13 residues. The germline CDR1 and CDR2 sequences are SGHRS and YFSETQ. V lost 4 bases and J lost 6; bases outside the gene matches: 2. CDR3 bases: TGCGCCAGCAGCCTGACAGGGGCCGGGGAGCTGTTTTTT. Translation: CASSLTGAGELFF.

This clonotype was picked up many times. The chain is built from TRBV7-9 and TRBJ1-1; TRBD1 matches at 10 bases. The CDR3 runs to 13 residues. Germline trimming cut 6 bases from V and 4 bases from J; bases unmatched to any gene: 2. Germline V gives CDR1 SEHNR, CDR2 FQNEAQ (reference sequence). Here the CDR3 DNA reads TGTGCCAGCAGTTGGACAGGGGGCACTGAAGCTTTCTTT. Its translation is CASSWTGGTEAFF.

This clonotype has just a few counts. This chain connects TRBV10-3 to TRBJ1-1, with D possibly matching TRBD1 (6 bases). V was cut by 10 bases and J by 4 bases, with 16 bases left in between. The V gene's germline CDR1 is ENHRY and CDR2 SYGVKD. The CDR3 is made up of 13 amino acids. The CDR3: CASRDTVSTEAFF. The CDR3 coding sequence is TGTGCCAGCAGGGACACGGTGAGCACTGAAGCTTTCTTT.

About this clonotype itself: This could be a read error, since a much larger clone is one nucleotide away. The chain combines TRBV5-1 with TRBJ2-7; D not resolved. The CDR3 is 13 residues long. CDR1 and CDR2 (germline): SGHRS, YFSETQ. The chain's CDR3 is CSSKVNFDYEQYF. In DNA, the CDR3 is TGCTCCAGCAAGGTGAATTTTGATTACGAGCAGTACTTC.

This clonotype was detected many times. The chain carries TRBV2 and TRBJ2-2; no reliable D call. The CDR3 is made up of 14 amino acids. V lost 0 bases and J 7 bases, leaving 9 bases between the germline ends. Per the germline V gene, CDR1 is SNHLY and CDR2 is FYNNEI. CDR3 sequence: CASSEAQGVGELFF. CDR3 in DNA: TGTGCCAGCAGTGAAGCGCAAGGAGTCGGGGAGCTGTTTTTT.

The J gene is TRBJ2-5, the V gene TRBV20-1; D is unresolved. The germline V gene has CDR1 DFQATT and CDR2 SNEGSKA (reference sequence). CDR3 length equals 9 residues. CDR3 coding DNA: TGCAGAGACCGTAGGACCCAGTACTTC. This gives the protein CRDRRTQYF.

This clonotype was recorded many times. This CDR3 is CASSQKQDSNQPQHF. The CDR3 region has the DNA TGTGCCAGTAGTCAGAAACAGGATAGCAATCAGCCCCAGCATTTT. The chain is built from TRBV19 and TRBJ1-5, with TRBD1 as a possible D gene (5 bases). V lost 5 bases, J lost 0 bases, and 11 bases lay in between. The germline gives CDR1 LNHDA, CDR2 SQIVND (reference sequence). This CDR3 comprises 15 residues.

Ten or more counts support this clonotype. This chain connects TRBV5-1 to TRBJ1-1; no clear D gene. V dropped 4 bases and J dropped 2 bases, with 12 bases sitting between them. Looked up from germline, CDR1 is SGHRS and CDR2 is YFSETQ. This CDR3 is 14 amino acids long. The CDR3 DNA sequence: TGCGCCAGCAGCCAATCACACGAAAACACTGAAGCTTTCTTT. Translation gives CASSQSHENTEAFF.

This clonotype was seen more than once but under ten times. The genes are TRBV12-3 or TRBV12-4 and TRBJ2-6, with D hard to call. Trimming shortened V by 0 bases and J by 0 bases, and 6 bases separated the two germline ends. This CDR3 is 16 amino acids long. CDR3 nucleotides: TGTGCCAGCAGTTTAGCCGCGAGCTCTGGGGCCAACGTCCTGACTTTC. Amino acid sequence: CASSLAASSGANVLTF.

Many counts were recorded for this clonotype. The chain employs TRBV29-1 and TRBJ2-2, with TRBD2 matching over 10 bases. Germline CDR1 SQVTM, CDR2 ANQGSEA. The CDR3 totals 16 residues. Losses at the gene ends were 7 bases for V and 1 base for J; bases not matched to a gene: 9. In nucleotides, the CDR3 is TGCAGCGCGTCGCTACTAGCGGGGTTGAACACCGGGGAGCTGTTTTTT. Amino acid sequence: CSASLLAGLNTGELFF.

The chain combines TRBV9 with TRBJ2-7; D is perhaps TRBD1 or TRBD2 (5 bases each). Germline values: CDR1 SGDLS, CDR2 YYNGEE. There are 14 residues in the CDR3. Between the trimmed V and J ends, which lost 4 bases and 5 bases, there was a span of 16 bases. The CDR3 protein is CASSFGGSLDEQYF. The CDR3 bases are TGTGCCAGCAGCTTTGGGGGAAGTCTGGACGAGCAGTACTTC.

In this sample, this clonotype turned up many times. This sequence joins TRBV29-1 and TRBJ2-5; a weak D match, TRBD2 (6 bases). V dropped 6 bases and J dropped 4 bases, with 18 bases sitting between them. Germline CDR1 is SQVTM and CDR2 is ANQGSEA. The CDR3 is 14 residues long. DNA of the CDR3: TGCAGCGTAGTTGGTGGGGGGACCGGAGAGACCCAGTACTTC. Protein sequence: CSVVGGGTGETQYF.

This clonotype showed up just a few times. The CDR3 DNA reads as TGTGCCAGTAGTCCGGGCAGGGGGCGACTCAGCTACACCTTC. It encodes CASSPGRGRLSYTF. The gene calls are TRBV19 and TRBJ1-2; TRBD1 matches at 8 bases. Germline loops: CDR1 LNHDA, CDR2 SQIVND (reference sequence). Unmatched junction bases numbered 11, after V lost 5 bases and J lost 9 bases. The CDR3 is 14 amino acids.

The chain combines TRBV7-2 with TRBJ2-7; the D gene is possibly TRBD2 (6 bases). This CDR3 spans 15 amino acids. The V gene's germline CDR1 is SGHTA and CDR2 FQGNSA. Trimming took 4 bases from V and 1 from J, leaving 14 bases between them. The CDR3 is CASSYRTTGSYEQYF. CDR3 coding DNA: TGTGCCAGCAGCTATCGGACTACCGGGTCCTACGAGCAGTACTTC.

This clonotype was observed many times. The chain recombines TRBV6-2 or TRBV6-3 with TRBJ2-7, with no clear D. The length of the CDR3 is 14 residues. Trimming took 0 bases from V and 1 from J, leaving 7 bases between them. Germline values: CDR1 MNHEY, CDR2 SVGEGT. The CDR3 spells CASSYSVPSYEQYF. CDR3 DNA sequence: TGTGCCAGCAGTTACTCCGTCCCGTCCTACGAGCAGTACTTC.

This clonotype was seen many times. The chain joins TRBV18 to TRBJ1-2; D gene ambiguous. The CDR3 consists of 16 residues. The V end lost 0 bases, the J end lost 4 bases, and 15 bases lay between the germline ends. CDR1 and CDR2 from the germline V gene are KGHSH and LQKENI. The CDR3, as DNA: TGTGCCAGCTCACCACCAGGGTCGTTAAACCTCTATGGCTACACCTTC. This translates into CASSPPGSLNLYGYTF. Filled out from reference TRBV18 and TRBJ1-2, the complete variable domain reads NAGVMQNPRHLVRRRGQEARLRCSPMKGHSHVYWYRQLPEEGLKFMVYLQKENIIDESGMPKERFSAEFPKEGPSILRIQQVVRGDSAAYFCASSPPGSLNLYGYTFGSGTRLTVV.

This clonotype was detected only a few times. This chain joins TRBV28 and TRBJ1-2; D perhaps matches TRBD1 (6 bases). The V end lost 5 bases, the J end lost 4 bases, and 17 bases lay between the germline ends. CDR3 length equals 15 residues. CDR1 is MDHEN, CDR2 SYDVKM, per germline. This CDR3 is CASSAPGGLSYGYTF. DNA of the CDR3: TGTGCCAGCAGTGCCCCTGGGGGCCTGAGCTATGGCTACACCTTC.

This clonotype was seen repeatedly, ten times or more. The chain employs TRBV6-1 and TRBJ2-2; D is uncertain. This CDR3 has 11 amino acids. V lost 3 bases, J lost 8 bases, and 4 bases lay in between. Germline CDR1 is MNHNS and CDR2 is SASEGT. CDR3 region: CASSDPGELFF. CDR3 nucleotide sequence: TGTGCCAGCAGTGACCCTGGGGAGCTGTTTTTT.

The J gene is TRBJ2-3, the V gene TRBV5-1; 7 bases line up with TRBD2. Per germline, CDR1 SGHRS and CDR2 YFSETQ. CDR3 size: 17 residues. V lost 4 bases to trimming and J lost 6 bases; unmatched junction nucleotides: 17. The CDR3: CASSRLPWAGVSDTQYF. The CDR3 region has the DNA TGCGCCAGCAGCCGTCTGCCCTGGGCGGGGGTTTCGGATACGCAGTATTTT.